These T cell receptor beta chains were read from a single sample in a study of beta chain features in type 1 diabetes. Some clones are missing from TCRdb's copy, which holds only in-frame ones; the method was immunoSEQ multiplex PCR. Here the sample spans 140,000 to 150,000 clones, approximately 52% being singletons. Material for sequencing was Tregs from blood. The receptors originated from a man between 18 and 29 years old in good health. CDR3s include the opening cysteine and the closing phenylalanine or tryptophan. Fields, in order: clone size, CDR3 length, V gene, D gene, J gene, CDR3 DNA, CDR3 protein. A D gene is named only where the DNA matches it firmly. Clone size is shown for a subset of rows, as once, few, many or a class of expanded clone.

size: NA
length: 15
V: TRBV25-1
D: TRBD2
J: TRBJ2-1
DNA: TGTGCCAGCAGTGAACTAGCGGGCTCCTACAATGAGCAGTTCTTC
CDR3: CASSELAGSYNEQFF

size: few
length: 16
V: TRBV7-2
D: TRBD2
J: TRBJ2-1
DNA: TGTGCCAGCAGCGCCCTGGGACTAGCGGGAGCCAATGAGCAGTTCTTC
CDR3: CASSALGLAGANEQFF

size: NA
length: 15
V: TRBV13
D: TRBD1
J: TRBJ2-7
DNA: TGTGCCAGCAGTTTCGCCGGGACAGGGCCAAGCGAGCAGTACTTC
CDR3: CASSFAGTGPSEQYF

size: NA
length: 16
V: TRBV28
D: NA
J: TRBJ1-4
DNA: TGTGCCAGCAGTTCCGGGACTCCCCCTGGGTTCGGAAAACTGTTTTTT
CDR3: CASSSGTPPGFGKLFF

size: NA
length: 12
V: TRBV25-1
D: NA
J: TRBJ2-3
DNA: TGTGCCAGCAGTGCGTTTGCAGATACGCAGTATTTT
CDR3: CASSAFADTQYF

size: NA
length: 14
V: TRBV15
D: NA
J: TRBJ1-3
DNA: TGTGCCACCAGCAGAGCTTTCTCTGGAAACACCATATATTTT
CDR3: CATSRAFSGNTIYF

size: NA
length: 17
V: TRBV7-9
D: TRBD2
J: TRBJ2-1
DNA: TGTGCCAGCAGCTTAGCGCTAGCGGGAAGCTCCTACAATGAGCAGTTCTTC
CDR3: CASSLALAGSSYNEQFF

size: NA
length: 17
V: TRBV19
D: NA
J: TRBJ1-5
DNA: TGTGCCAGTAGTATCCCCCGCTGGCAGGGGAGCAATCAGCCCCAGCATTTT
CDR3: CASSIPRWQGSNQPQHF

size: NA
length: 13
V: TRBV5-1
D: TRBD1
J: TRBJ1-1
DNA: TGCGCCAGCAGCGGGACAGTGAACACTGAAGCTTTCTTT
CDR3: CASSGTVNTEAFF

size: NA
length: 15
V: TRBV15
D: NA
J: TRBJ1-5
DNA: TGTGCCACCAGCAGAGATAGCCAGACCCATCAGCCCCAGCATTTT
CDR3: CATSRDSQTHQPQHF

size: NA
length: 14
V: TRBV7-2
D: TRBD1
J: TRBJ1-4
DNA: TGTGCCAGCAGCCGTCCAGGGGGCAATGAAAAACTGTTTTTT
CDR3: CASSRPGGNEKLFF

size: NA
length: 17
V: TRBV28
D: TRBD1
J: TRBJ1-2
DNA: TGTGCCAGCAGTTCCCCGGCAGGGGGATTAGGGGATGATGGCTACACCTTC
CDR3: CASSSPAGGLGDDGYTF

size: NA
length: 15
V: TRBV5-1
D: NA
J: TRBJ2-7
DNA: TGCGCCAGCAGCTTAGCCAACGGGTTCCCCTACGAGCAGTACTTC
CDR3: CASSLANGFPYEQYF

size: few
length: 14
V: TRBV2
D: NA
J: TRBJ1-5
DNA: TGTGCCAGCAGTGGAACACGTAGCAATCAGCCCCAGCATTTT
CDR3: CASSGTRSNQPQHF

size: few
length: 14
V: TRBV7-2
D: TRBD2
J: TRBJ2-7
DNA: TGTGCCAGCAGCTCCCGGGAGGGGATCTACGAGCAGTACTTC
CDR3: CASSSREGIYEQYF

size: NA
length: 14
V: TRBV18
D: TRBD1
J: TRBJ2-7
DNA: TGTGCCAGCTCCCCCGGGACAGGGTGGGACGAGCAGTACTTC
CDR3: CASSPGTGWDEQYF

size: few
length: 14
V: TRBV7-9
D: NA
J: TRBJ2-2
DNA: TGTGCCAGCAGCTTGACAGGGAACACCGGGGAGCTGTTTTTT
CDR3: CASSLTGNTGELFF

size: NA
length: 14
V: TRBV5-1
D: NA
J: TRBJ1-4
DNA: TGCGCCAGCAGCCCGGGAGGGACTAATGAAAAACTGTTTTTT
CDR3: CASSPGGTNEKLFF

size: few
length: 16
V: TRBV5-1
D: TRBD2
J: TRBJ2-5
DNA: TGCGCCAGCAGCTCTGGACTAGCGGGGGGTTTGGAGACCCAGTACTTC
CDR3: CASSSGLAGGLETQYF

size: NA
length: 17
V: TRBV19
D: TRBD1
J: TRBJ1-5
DNA: TGTGCCAGTAGTATACGAACGGGACAGGGACCAAATCAGCCCCAGCATTTT
CDR3: CASSIRTGQGPNQPQHF

size: NA
length: 20
V: TRBV27
D: TRBD1
J: TRBJ1-5
DNA: TGTGCCAGCAGTTCAGTATACCGGGACAGGGGAGGGGATAGCAATCAGCCCCAGCATTTT
CDR3: CASSSVYRDRGGDSNQPQHF

size: once
length: 16
V: TRBV15
D: NA
J: TRBJ1-5
DNA: TGTGCCACCAGCAGCCCATTTGGTCGAGGCAATCAGCCCCAGCATTTT
CDR3: CATSSPFGRGNQPQHF

size: NA
length: 15
V: TRBV7-2
D: TRBD1
J: TRBJ1-2
DNA: TGTGCCAGCAGCATAACAGGGGGTAATAACTATGGCTACACCTTC
CDR3: CASSITGGNNYGYTF

size: NA
length: 15
V: TRBV6-5
D: NA
J: TRBJ1-3
DNA: TGTGCCAGCAGCCGACAGAGGTTCTCTGGAAACACCATATATTTT
CDR3: CASSRQRFSGNTIYF

size: NA
length: 13
V: TRBV19
D: NA
J: TRBJ2-5
DNA: TGTGCCAGTAGTATACAGAAGCAAGAGACCCAGTACTTC
CDR3: CASSIQKQETQYF

size: NA
length: 12
V: TRBV11-2
D: NA
J: TRBJ1-1
DNA: TGTGCCAGCAGCTTAACAGGTTCTGAAGCTTTCTTT
CDR3: CASSLTGSEAFF

size: NA
length: 15
V: TRBV19
D: TRBD1
J: TRBJ1-5
DNA: TGTGCCAGTAGCGCAGGGGGCGCCCGGAATCAGCCCCAGCATTTT
CDR3: CASSAGGARNQPQHF

size: NA
length: 16
V: TRBV6-5
D: TRBD2
J: TRBJ2-7
DNA: TGTGCCAGCAGTTACCTCCTACTAGCGGGAGGAGGCGAGCAGTACTTC
CDR3: CASSYLLLAGGGEQYF

size: once
length: 14
V: TRBV5-1
D: NA
J: TRBJ2-1
DNA: TGCGCCAGCCGCTTCATATCACAGTACAATGAGCAGTTCTTC
CDR3: CASRFISQYNEQFF

size: few
length: 16
V: TRBV27
D: NA
J: TRBJ1-6
DNA: TGTGCCAGCAGTCCGACAGGTCCCTCGAGAGGTTCACCCCTCCACTTT
CDR3: CASSPTGPSRGSPLHF

size: NA
length: 14
V: TRBV7-7
D: TRBD1
J: TRBJ2-3
DNA: TGTGCCAGCAGCCCTAGGGGGCACACAGATACGCAGTATTTT
CDR3: CASSPRGHTDTQYF

size: NA
length: 16
V: TRBV7-2
D: TRBD2
J: TRBJ2-1
DNA: TGTGCCAGCAGCTTGAGACTAGCGGGAGCTACGAATGAGCAGTTCTTC
CDR3: CASSLRLAGATNEQFF

size: NA
length: 15
V: TRBV4-3
D: NA
J: TRBJ1-2
DNA: TGCGCCAGCAGCCCCCAAGTTTACCCGGGAGACGGCTACACCTTC
CDR3: CASSPQVYPGDGYTF

size: NA
length: 15
V: TRBV21-1
D: NA
J: TRBJ2-7
DNA: TGTGCCAGCAGCGGGGGACAGACCAGCTCCTACGAGCAGTACTTC
CDR3: CASSGGQTSSYEQYF

size: once
length: 12
V: TRBV11-2
D: NA
J: TRBJ1-1
DNA: TGTGCCAGCAGCTTCAGGCCGGGGAAAGCTTTCTTT
CDR3: CASSFRPGKAFF

size: NA
length: 15
V: TRBV10-2
D: TRBD1
J: TRBJ1-1
DNA: TGCGCCAGCAGCCGACAGGGGGCTCGAAACACTGAAGCTTTCTTT
CDR3: CASSRQGARNTEAFF

size: few
length: 20
V: TRBV4-3
D: TRBD1
J: TRBJ1-4
DNA: TGCGCCAGCAGCCAAGAGCGGCCCAACCGTCGACAGGGCTTGGGTGAAAAACTGTTTTTT
CDR3: CASSQERPNRRQGLGEKLFF

size: NA
length: 15
V: TRBV6-5
D: TRBD2
J: TRBJ2-1
DNA: TGTGCCAGCAGCCACAGGGCGGGAGGCTACAATGAGCAGTTCTTC
CDR3: CASSHRAGGYNEQFF

size: NA
length: 16
V: TRBV12-5
D: NA
J: TRBJ2-2
DNA: TGTGCTAGTGGTTTCACAGCCGGGACTAACACCGGGGAGCTGTTTTTT
CDR3: CASGFTAGTNTGELFF

size: NA
length: 14
V: TRBV4-1
D: NA
J: TRBJ1-6
DNA: TGCGCCAGCGCAAAAGGACAGAATAATTCACCCCTCCACTTT
CDR3: CASAKGQNNSPLHF

size: NA
length: 16
V: TRBV9
D: NA
J: TRBJ2-7
DNA: TGTGCCAGCAGCGTCCATCCCGGACAGAGCTCCTACGAGCAGTACTTC
CDR3: CASSVHPGQSSYEQYF

size: NA
length: 14
V: TRBV19
D: TRBD2
J: TRBJ2-7
DNA: TGTGCCAGTAGTCAAGGGACTAACTCCTACGAGCAGTACTTC
CDR3: CASSQGTNSYEQYF

size: few
length: 14
V: TRBV19
D: NA
J: TRBJ2-3
DNA: TGTGCCAGTAGCCGGGCAGGGTTCACAGATACGCAGTATTTT
CDR3: CASSRAGFTDTQYF

size: NA
length: 17
V: TRBV4-2
D: NA
J: TRBJ2-3
DNA: TGTGCCAGCAGCCAAGAGGACAGCTTATCTAGCACAGATACGCAGTATTTT
CDR3: CASSQEDSLSSTDTQYF

size: NA
length: 13
V: TRBV7-2
D: NA
J: TRBJ2-5
DNA: TGTGCCAGCAGCGACTCGAGATTTGGTACCCAGTACTTC
CDR3: CASSDSRFGTQYF

size: few
length: 15
V: TRBV5-5
D: TRBD1
J: TRBJ2-7
DNA: TGTGCCAGCAGCTTGGGGGTACAGGGGTCCGCCGAGTGGGACTTC
CDR3: CASSLGVQGSAEWDF

size: NA
length: 19
V: TRBV5-4
D: TRBD2
J: TRBJ2-3
DNA: TGTGCCAGCAGCTCAGGACTAGCGGGGGGGCCGGGCGGCACAGATACGCAGTATTTT
CDR3: CASSSGLAGGPGGTDTQYF

size: once
length: 15
V: TRBV5-4
D: TRBD1
J: TRBJ2-7
DNA: TGTGCCAGCAGCCCCGGACAGGCATTCTCCTACGAGCAGTACTTC
CDR3: CASSPGQAFSYEQYF

size: NA
length: 14
V: TRBV5-1
D: NA
J: TRBJ1-6
DNA: TGCGCCAGCAGGCCGCAGGGTTCCAATTCACCCCTCCACTTT
CDR3: CASRPQGSNSPLHF

size: NA
length: 14
V: TRBV18
D: NA
J: TRBJ2-5
DNA: TGTGCCAGCTCACAAAGCGGTATCGAAGAGACCCAGTACTTC
CDR3: CASSQSGIEETQYF

size: NA
length: 13
V: TRBV6-1
D: NA
J: TRBJ1-1
DNA: TGTGCCAGCACGCGGTCGAGAGCCACTGAAGCTTTCTTT
CDR3: CASTRSRATEAFF

size: NA
length: 13
V: TRBV5-1
D: NA
J: TRBJ2-7
DNA: TGCGCCAGCAGCGGGCGGGGCTACTACGAGCAGTACTTC
CDR3: CASSGRGYYEQYF

size: NA
length: 13
V: TRBV30
D: TRBD1
J: TRBJ2-5
DNA: TGTGCCTCCAACGCAGGGGGCCGGGAGACCCAGTACTTC
CDR3: CASNAGGRETQYF

size: NA
length: 15
V: TRBV2
D: NA
J: TRBJ2-2
DNA: TGTGCCAGCAGTGAAGCTTCCTGGCACACCGGGGAGCTGTTTTTT
CDR3: CASSEASWHTGELFF

size: few
length: 21
V: TRBV7-8
D: NA
J: TRBJ1-2
DNA: TGTGCCAGCAGCTTAACGATTGGGCGGGCAGATGTCATGTTAGCTAACTATGGCTACACCTTC
CDR3: CASSLTIGRADVMLANYGYTF

size: NA
length: 12
V: TRBV7-2
D: NA
J: TRBJ2-5
DNA: TGTGCCAGCAGCTTTAGAGAGGAGACCCAGTACTTC
CDR3: CASSFREETQYF

size: NA
length: 14
V: TRBV6-5
D: NA
J: TRBJ1-6
DNA: TGTGCCAGCAGAATACAGGTGGGGAATTCACCCCTCCACTTT
CDR3: CASRIQVGNSPLHF

size: NA
length: 13
V: TRBV5-4
D: NA
J: TRBJ2-5
DNA: TGTGCCAGCAGCCCCGTCGACCAAGAGACCCAGTACTTC
CDR3: CASSPVDQETQYF

size: NA
length: 13
V: TRBV28
D: NA
J: TRBJ1-2
DNA: TGTGCCAGCAGTTCCACGACAGGTCAGGGCTACACCTTC
CDR3: CASSSTTGQGYTF